The rows below give T cell receptor beta chains drawn from one sample of a study of blood T cell repertoires in COVID-19. Clones were sequenced by immunoSEQ multiplex PCR, and TCRdb holds only the in-frame ones, with some missing. Of some 83,000 clones listed, around 80% are singletons. Material for sequencing was peripheral blood. The source is a human donor in a cohort sampled during active COVID-19. Both conserved end residues are part of each CDR3. A D gene is named only where the DNA matches it firmly. The size entry is marked missing in some rows and otherwise reads once, few, many or a size class.

D gene,J gene,V gene,clone size,CDR3 length,CDR3 DNA,CDR3 protein
.,TRBJ1-4,TRBV7-9,.,14,TGTGCCAGCAGCTTAGGCCAGGGGAGCGAAAAACTGTTTTTT,CASSLGQGSEKLFF
.,TRBJ2-2,TRBV5-1,.,16,TGCGCCAGCAGCCAGGCACGGGGTGTGAACACCGGGGAGCTGTTTTTT,CASSQARGVNTGELFF
.,TRBJ2-2,TRBV11-2,.,14,TGTGCCAGCAGCTTAGCGGGGTTCACCGGGGAGCTGTTTTTT,CASSLAGFTGELFF
TRBD2,TRBJ2-5,TRBV7-9,.,17,TGTGCCAGCAGCCCGGGACTAGCGGGGGGGCGTCTAGAGACCCAGTACTTC,CASSPGLAGGRLETQYF
.,TRBJ1-4,TRBV3-1/TRBV3-2,.,15,TGTGCCAGCAGCCCGGTTTCAGGGGCGAGTGAAAAACTGTTTTTT,CASSPVSGASEKLFF
TRBD1,TRBJ2-7,TRBV3-1/TRBV3-2,.,16,TGTGCCAGCAGCCAAGTGGTCAGGGACAGCTCCTACGAGCAGTACTTC,CASSQVVRDSSYEQYF
TRBD1,TRBJ2-3,TRBV5-6,.,15,TGTGCCAGCAGCGTACCGGGACAGATTACAGATACGCAGTATTTT,CASSVPGQITDTQYF
.,TRBJ2-1,TRBV7-9,.,17,TGTGCCAGCAGCTTAATCACCGCCACCCTCACGGGGAATGAGCAGTTCTTC,CASSLITATLTGNEQFF
.,TRBJ2-2,TRBV7-2,.,16,TGTGCCAGCACCCAAGTGGGGGCCACGAACACCGGGGAGCTGTTTTTT,CASTQVGATNTGELFF
TRBD1,TRBJ2-7,TRBV27,.,12,TGTGCCAGCAGCGACAGGGTCTACGAGCAGTACTTC,CASSDRVYEQYF
.,TRBJ2-5,TRBV5-5,.,15,TGTGCCAGCAGCCGGGGCGCGGGGGCGCGGCAGACCCAGTACTTC,CASSRGAGARQTQYF
TRBD2,TRBJ2-2,TRBV4-1,.,16,TGCGCCAGCAGCCAATGGGCGGGGGGGATCACCGGGGAGCTGTTTTTT,CASSQWAGGITGELFF
TRBD1,TRBJ2-1,TRBV5-1,.,15,TGCGCCAGCATCCAAGACAGGGGCGCATACAATGAGCAGTTCTTC,CASIQDRGAYNEQFF
TRBD1,TRBJ2-2,TRBV5-1,.,16,TGCGCCAGCAGCTCCGGGACAGGGGAGTCCACCGGGGAGCTGTTTTTT,CASSSGTGESTGELFF
TRBD2,TRBJ2-5,TRBV5-1,.,16,TGCGCCAGCAGCGTCCAACTAGCGGGGTCATGGGAGACCCAGTACTTC,CASSVQLAGSWETQYF
.,TRBJ2-7,TRBV7-9,.,15,TGTGCCAGCAGCTTAGGAGGGAGTTTAGGGTACGAGCAGTACTTC,CASSLGGSLGYEQYF
.,TRBJ1-1,TRBV6-5,.,11,TGTGCCAGCAGTCCCCGCTATGAAGCTTTCTTT,CASSPRYEAFF
.,TRBJ2-7,TRBV5-1,once,15,TGCGCCAGCAGCTTCCTCAGACCGGGACTTAGGGAGCAGTACTTC,CASSFLRPGLREQYF
.,TRBJ2-1,TRBV10-3,.,16,TGTGCCATCAGTGCTTACACCCGGGGGGCAAACAATGAGCAGTTCTTC,CAISAYTRGANNEQFF
.,TRBJ1-5,TRBV2,.,15,TGTGCCAGCAGTGGCCTCGGGGGTAGCAATCAGCCCCAGCATTTT,CASSGLGGSNQPQHF
.,TRBJ2-7,TRBV9,.,14,TGTGCCAGCAGCGTAGGGGGAGGGGGTGACGAGCAGTACTTC,CASSVGGGGDEQYF
TRBD2,TRBJ2-1,TRBV2,.,15,TGTGCCAGCAGTACTAGCGGCAGCTCCTACAATGAGCAGTTCTTC,CASSTSGSSYNEQFF
.,TRBJ1-1,TRBV19,once,17,TGTGCCAGTAGTTGGGGCAGGTATCGAGGAATGAACACTGAAGCTTTCTTT,CASSWGRYRGMNTEAFF
.,TRBJ1-6,TRBV7-9,.,15,TGTGCCAGCAGCTTAGCTGGGCCGATGGGCTCACCCCTCCACTTT,CASSLAGPMGSPLHF
.,TRBJ1-5,TRBV4-1,few,14,TGCGCCAGCAGCCAAGTGACAGCTAATCAGCCCCAGCATTTT,CASSQVTANQPQHF
TRBD2,TRBJ2-1,TRBV20-1,.,14,TGCAGTGCTAGTAATAGCGGGGGGTTTAATGAGCAGTTCTTC,CSASNSGGFNEQFF
.,TRBJ1-2,TRBV11-2,.,12,TGTGCCAGCAGCCTGGGCACCTATGGCTACACCTTC,CASSLGTYGYTF
TRBD2,TRBJ2-7,TRBV7-9,few,14,TGTGCCAGCAGCCCGGGACTAGCGGGGGCCGAGCAGTACTTC,CASSPGLAGAEQYF
.,TRBJ2-5,TRBV28,.,16,TGTGCCAGCAGCACTCCCGGGACTTGGTCAAGGGGGACCCAGTACTTC,CASSTPGTWSRGTQYF
.,TRBJ2-1,TRBV5-5,few,14,TGTGCCAGCAGCTTTGGCAGCTCCTACAATGAGCAGTTCTTC,CASSFGSSYNEQFF
.,TRBJ2-4,TRBV6-5,.,15,TGTGCCAGCAGTTACGCCGGGCAGGGCAAAAACATTCAGTACTTC,CASSYAGQGKNIQYF
TRBD1,TRBJ1-6,TRBV19,.,15,TGTGCCAGTAGTACAAAGACAGGGTATACTTCACCCCTCCACTTT,CASSTKTGYTSPLHF
TRBD1,TRBJ2-1,TRBV7-6,few,14,TGTGCCAGCAGGGGGACAGGGGGAAACAATGAGCAGTTCTTC,CASRGTGGNNEQFF
TRBD1,TRBJ1-1,TRBV5-4,.,13,TGTGCCAGCAGCTTACAGGGGTACACTGAAGCTTTCTTT,CASSLQGYTEAFF
.,TRBJ1-5,TRBV28,once,17,TGTGCCAGCAGTTTATTACGACAGAAATATAGCAATCAGCCCCAGCATTTT,CASSLLRQKYSNQPQHF
TRBD2,TRBJ2-3,TRBV7-9,.,15,TGTGCCAGCAGCTCCACTAGCGGGGACACAGATACGCAGTATTTT,CASSSTSGDTDTQYF
.,TRBJ1-2,TRBV19,.,15,TGTGCCAGTAGTATAGATCGGACAGTGGGCCATGGCTACACCTTC,CASSIDRTVGHGYTF